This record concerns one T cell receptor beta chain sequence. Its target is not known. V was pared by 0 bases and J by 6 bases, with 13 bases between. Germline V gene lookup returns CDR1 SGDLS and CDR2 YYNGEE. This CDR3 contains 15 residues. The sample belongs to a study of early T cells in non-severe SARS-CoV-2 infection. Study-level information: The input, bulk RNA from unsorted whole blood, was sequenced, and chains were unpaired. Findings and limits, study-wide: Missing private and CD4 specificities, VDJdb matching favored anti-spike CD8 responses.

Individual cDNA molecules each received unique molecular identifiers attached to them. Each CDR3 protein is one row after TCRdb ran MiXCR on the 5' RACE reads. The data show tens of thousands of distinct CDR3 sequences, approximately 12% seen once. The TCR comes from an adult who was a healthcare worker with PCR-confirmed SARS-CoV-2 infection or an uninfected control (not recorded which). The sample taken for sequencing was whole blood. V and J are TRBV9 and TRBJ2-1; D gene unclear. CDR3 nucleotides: TGTGCCAGCAGCGTAGGAGGCATAAGATCCAATGAGCAGTTCTTC. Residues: CASSVGGIRSNEQFF. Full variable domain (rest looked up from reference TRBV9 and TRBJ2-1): DSGVTQTPKHLITATGQRVTLRCSPRSGDLSVYWYQQSLDQGLQFLIQYYNGEERAKGNILERFSAQQFPDLHSELNLSSLELGDSALYFCASSVGGIRSNEQFFGPGTRLTVL.